This TCR beta chain was sequenced during a study of blood T cell repertoires in COVID-19. Study details: Collection of acute and convalescent COVID-19 samples took place in the United States, Italy and Spain. T cells, B-cell-depleted T cells, or PBMCs supplied cDNA or gDNA.

The CDR3 sequence is 18 residues long. Trimming removed 7 bases from V and 0 bases from J, with 22 bases in between. CDR1 MGHDK and CDR2 SYGVNS come from the germline V gene. Under the authors' procedure: Estimated nucleated cell counts came from reference gene primer amplification. The method was immunoSEQ multiplex PCR; TCRdb's version includes in-frame clones alone and lacks a portion of them. V and J calls and clone size are as listed in that table; D and trimming were resolved from the DNA. The sample consists of 200,000 to 300,000 clones, about 91% of them appearing once. The rearrangement joins TRBV25-1 to TRBJ1-3; D is perhaps TRBD1 (6 bases). This receptor was identified in a man older than 75 with acute or convalescent COVID-19. The source material was peripheral blood. The CDR3 protein is CASNTLTGKPTSGNTIYF. The CDR3 DNA is TGTGCCAGCAATACCCTTACAGGGAAACCCACCTCTGGAAACACCATATATTTT.